This T cell receptor (beta chain) was captured in a study of cytomegalovirus exposure and HLA in healthy donors. PCR amplification relied on 60 Vbeta primers (plus 13 Jbeta primers). TCRdb's table, derived via immunoSEQ multiplex PCR, lists solely in-frame clones and lacks some. The top ten clones hold roughly 4% of a sample with over 250,000 clones, just over 85% of them seen once. The sequence was collected from a middle-aged man in good health and CMV-seropositive. Source material: PBMCs.

CDR3 coding DNA: TGCGCCAGCAGTGCAGGGGGCGTCTCTGGGGCCAACGTCCTGACTTTC. This translates into CASSAGGVSGANVLTF. This sequence joins TRBV5-1 and TRBJ2-6, with TRBD1 matching over 8 bases. CDR1 is SGHRS and CDR2 is YFSETQ in the germline V gene. The CDR3 loop spans 16 amino acids. After removal of 5 bases from V and 0 bases from J, the junction contained 4 bases not matched to a gene.